The present T cell receptor beta chain was sequenced within a study of control samples from healthy donors and cancer patients. From germline, CDR1 is SGHDN and CDR2 FVKESK. Trimming cost V 5 bases and J 6 bases, with 14 bases left between them. This CDR3 spans 15 amino acids. Sequencing used immunoSEQ multiplex PCR; TCRdb keeps in-frame clones, though not all of them. Of approximately 120,000 clones listed, 90% are singletons. Sequenced input: blood. The chain carries TRBV14 and TRBJ1-6; possible D gene TRBD1, 6 bases. The sequence was collected from a human donor in good health. The donor label of this sample is uncertain. The CDR3 region has the DNA TGTGCCAGCAGCTCGACCGGGACAAGTAATTCACCCCTCCACTTT. Translating it yields CASSSTGTSNSPLHF.